A single T cell receptor (beta chain) is shown here with its context. Its antigen is not identified. The germline CDR1 and CDR2 sequences are MDHEN and SYDVKM. This CDR3 spans 16 amino acids. With 8 bases removed from V and 3 bases from J, the gap between germline ends came to 21 bases. The sample comes from a study of lymphopenia after photon versus proton radiotherapy. Clones were read by immunoSEQ multiplex PCR, and TCRdb kept only the in-frame ones, dropping some. The data show some 42,000 clones, around four fifths seen once. General study results and limits: After the lymphocyte nadir, photon-treated repertoires showed oligoclonal expansion, especially of CD8+ Temra cells.

This receptor was obtained from a woman in her sixties or seventies with pancreatic cancer. The chain employs TRBV28 and TRBJ2-3, with D perhaps matching TRBD2 (6 bases). Sequencing was performed on peripheral blood, taken from a patient treated with proton-based radiotherapy. The CDR3 nucleotides read TGTGCCAGCGTCTCTCCTATTTCCGGGACTACAGATACGCAGTATTTT. Residues: CASVSPISGTTDTQYF. Full variable domain (outside the CDR3, taken from reference TRBV28 and TRBJ2-3): DVKVTQSSRYLVKRTGEKVFLECVQDMDHENMFWYRQDPGLGLRLIYFSYDVKMKEKGDIPEGYSVSREKKERFSLILESASTNQTSMYLCASVSPISGTTDTQYFGPGTRLTVL.